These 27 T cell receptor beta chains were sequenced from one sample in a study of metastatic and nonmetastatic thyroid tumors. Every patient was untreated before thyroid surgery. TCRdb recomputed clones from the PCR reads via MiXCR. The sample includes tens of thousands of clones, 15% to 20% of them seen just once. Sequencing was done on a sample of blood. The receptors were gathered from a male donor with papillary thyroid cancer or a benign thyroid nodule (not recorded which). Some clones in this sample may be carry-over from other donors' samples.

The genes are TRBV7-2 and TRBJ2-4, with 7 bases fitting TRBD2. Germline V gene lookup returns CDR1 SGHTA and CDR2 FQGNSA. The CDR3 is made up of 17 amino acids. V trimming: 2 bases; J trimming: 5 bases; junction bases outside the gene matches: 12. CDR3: CASSLYPLAGVENIQYF. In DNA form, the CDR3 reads TGTGCCAGCAGCTTATACCCCCTTGCGGGAGTCGAAAACATTCAGTACTTC. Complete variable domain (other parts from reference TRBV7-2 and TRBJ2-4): GAGVSQSPSNKVTEKGKDVELRCDPISGHTALYWYRQSLGQGLEFLIYFQGNSAPDKSGLPSDRFSAERTGGSVSTLTIQRTQQEDSAVYLCASSLYPLAGVENIQYFGAGTRLSVL.

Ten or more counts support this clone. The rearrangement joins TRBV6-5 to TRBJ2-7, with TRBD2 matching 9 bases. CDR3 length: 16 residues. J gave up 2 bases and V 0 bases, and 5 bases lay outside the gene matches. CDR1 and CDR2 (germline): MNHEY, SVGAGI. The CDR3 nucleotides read TGTGCCAGCAGTTACTCGTTGTCTAGCGGGGCCTACGAGCAGTACTTC. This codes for CASSYSLSSGAYEQYF.

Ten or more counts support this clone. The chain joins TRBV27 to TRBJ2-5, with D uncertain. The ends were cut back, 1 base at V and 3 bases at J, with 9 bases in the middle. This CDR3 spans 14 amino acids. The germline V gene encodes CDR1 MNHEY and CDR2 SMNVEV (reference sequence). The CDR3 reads CASSLLTAEETQYF. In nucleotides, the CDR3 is TGTGCCAGCAGTTTATTGACGGCGGAAGAGACCCAGTACTTC.

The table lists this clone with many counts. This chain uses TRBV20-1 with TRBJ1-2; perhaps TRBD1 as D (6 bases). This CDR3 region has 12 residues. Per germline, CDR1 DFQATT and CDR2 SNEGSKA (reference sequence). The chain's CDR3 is CRGGGGDYGYTF. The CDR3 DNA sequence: TGCAGAGGGGGTGGGGGAGATTATGGCTACACCTTC.

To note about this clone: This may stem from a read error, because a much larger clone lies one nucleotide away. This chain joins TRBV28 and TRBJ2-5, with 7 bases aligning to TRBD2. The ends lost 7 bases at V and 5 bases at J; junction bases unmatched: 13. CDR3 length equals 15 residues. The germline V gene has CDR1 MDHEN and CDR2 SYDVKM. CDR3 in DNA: TGTGCCAGCACAACCTGGACTAGGTATGATGAGACCCAGTACTTC. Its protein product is CASTTWTRYDETQYF.

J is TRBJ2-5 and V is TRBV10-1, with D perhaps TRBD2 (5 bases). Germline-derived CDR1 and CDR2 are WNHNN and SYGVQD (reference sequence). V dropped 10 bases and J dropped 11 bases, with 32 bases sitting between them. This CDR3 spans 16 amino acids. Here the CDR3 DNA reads TGCGCCACCCCCCCGGAAGCGGCACTTAACCAAGATACTCAGTACTTC. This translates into CATPPEAALNQDTQYF.

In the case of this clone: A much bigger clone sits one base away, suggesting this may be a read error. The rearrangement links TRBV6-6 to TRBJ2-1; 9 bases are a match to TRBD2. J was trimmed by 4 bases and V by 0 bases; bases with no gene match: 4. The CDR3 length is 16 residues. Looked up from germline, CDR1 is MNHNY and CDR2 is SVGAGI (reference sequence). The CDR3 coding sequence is TGTGCCAGCAGTTACTCATCCGCGGGGGGGTACAATGAGCAGTTCTTC. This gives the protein CASSYSSAGGYNEQFF.

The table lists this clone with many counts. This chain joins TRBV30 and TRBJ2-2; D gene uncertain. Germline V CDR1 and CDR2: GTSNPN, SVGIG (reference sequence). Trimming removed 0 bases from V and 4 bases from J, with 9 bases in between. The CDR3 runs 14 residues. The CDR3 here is CAWSVLPGTGELFF. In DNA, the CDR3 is TGTGCCTGGAGTGTACTTCCAGGCACCGGGGAGCTGTTTTTT.

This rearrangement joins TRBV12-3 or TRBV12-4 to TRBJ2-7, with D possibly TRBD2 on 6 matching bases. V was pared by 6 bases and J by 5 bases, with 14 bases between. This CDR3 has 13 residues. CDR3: CASSTQGGHEQYF. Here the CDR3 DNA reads TGTGCCAGCAGCACCCAGGGAGGCCACGAGCAGTACTTC.

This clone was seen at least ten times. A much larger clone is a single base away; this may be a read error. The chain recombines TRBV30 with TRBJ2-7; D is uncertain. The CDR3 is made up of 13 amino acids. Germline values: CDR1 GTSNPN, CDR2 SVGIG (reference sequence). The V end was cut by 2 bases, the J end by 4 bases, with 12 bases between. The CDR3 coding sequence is TGTGCCTGGAGTATGACTGGCGGATACGAGCAGTACTTC. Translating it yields CAWSMTGGYEQYF.

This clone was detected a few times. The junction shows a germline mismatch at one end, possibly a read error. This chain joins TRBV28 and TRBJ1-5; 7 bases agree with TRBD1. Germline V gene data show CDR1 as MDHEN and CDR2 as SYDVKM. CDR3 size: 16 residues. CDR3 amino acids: CARSPSTGAINQHQHF. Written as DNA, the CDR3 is TGTGCCAGAAGTCCCTCCACAGGGGCTATCAATCAGCACCAGCATTTT.

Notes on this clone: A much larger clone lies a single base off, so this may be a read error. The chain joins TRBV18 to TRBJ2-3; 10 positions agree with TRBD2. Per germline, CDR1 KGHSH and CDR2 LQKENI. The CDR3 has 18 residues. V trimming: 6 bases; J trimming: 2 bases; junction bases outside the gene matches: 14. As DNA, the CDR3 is TGTGCCAGCTCGCATACCGGGACTAGCGTGGCCCTCACAGATACGCAGTATTTT. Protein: CASSHTGTSVALTDTQYF.

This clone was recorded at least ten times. The CDR3 DNA sequence: TGTGCCAGCAGTTCCATGGGGTCTAACTATGGCTACACCTTC. As protein: CASSSMGSNYGYTF. The V call is TRBV27, the J call TRBJ1-2; no firm D call. The V gene's germline CDR1 is MNHEY and CDR2 SMNVEV (reference sequence). The CDR3 has 14 residues. Trimming removed 4 bases at V and 0 bases at J, with 9 bases between.

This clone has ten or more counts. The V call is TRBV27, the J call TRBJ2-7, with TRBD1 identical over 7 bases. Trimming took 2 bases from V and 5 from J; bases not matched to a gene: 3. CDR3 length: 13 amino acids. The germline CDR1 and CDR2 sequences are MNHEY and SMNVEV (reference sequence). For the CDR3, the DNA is TGTGCCAGCAGTTTAAACAGGGGAAACGAGCAGTACTTC. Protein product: CASSLNRGNEQYF.

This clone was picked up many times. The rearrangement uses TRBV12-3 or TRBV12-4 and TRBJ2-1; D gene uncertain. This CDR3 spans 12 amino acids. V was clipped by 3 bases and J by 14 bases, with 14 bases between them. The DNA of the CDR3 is TGTGCCAGCAGTTTCGAGCAGGAAAAAAAGTTCTTC. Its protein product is CASSFEQEKKFF.

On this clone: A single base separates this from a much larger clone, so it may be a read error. CDR3 sequence reads: CSASGTASSNTQYF. The CDR3 coding sequence is TGCAGTGCAAGCGGGACAGCAAGTTCTAATACGCAGTATTTT. V gene TRBV20-1 combines with J gene TRBJ2-3; D tentatively fits TRBD1 or TRBD2 (7 bases each). Germline-derived CDR1 and CDR2 are DFQATT and SNEGSKA (reference sequence). V lost 6 bases to trimming and J lost 7 bases, with 20 bases between them. CDR3 length: 14 residues.

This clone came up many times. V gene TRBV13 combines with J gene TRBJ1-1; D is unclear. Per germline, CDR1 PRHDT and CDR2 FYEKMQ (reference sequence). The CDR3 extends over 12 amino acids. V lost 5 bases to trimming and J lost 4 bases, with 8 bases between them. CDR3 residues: CASSQPGTEAFF. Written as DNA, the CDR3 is TGTGCCAGCAGCCAGCCAGGCACTGAAGCTTTCTTT.

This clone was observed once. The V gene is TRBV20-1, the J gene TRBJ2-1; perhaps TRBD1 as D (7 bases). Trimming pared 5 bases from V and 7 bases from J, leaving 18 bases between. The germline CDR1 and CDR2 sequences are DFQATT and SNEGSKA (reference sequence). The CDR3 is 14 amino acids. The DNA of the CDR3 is TGCAGTGCTTCCCAGGGGGGCGAGGGGAATGAGCAGTTCTTC. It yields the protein CSASQGGEGNEQFF.

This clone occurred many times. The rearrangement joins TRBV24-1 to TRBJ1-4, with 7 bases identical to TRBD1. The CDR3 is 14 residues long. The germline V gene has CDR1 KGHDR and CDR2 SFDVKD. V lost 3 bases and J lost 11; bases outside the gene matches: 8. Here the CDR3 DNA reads TGTGCCACCAGTGATGGTGGCGCACAGGGGAAACTGTTTTTT. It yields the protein CATSDGGAQGKLFF.

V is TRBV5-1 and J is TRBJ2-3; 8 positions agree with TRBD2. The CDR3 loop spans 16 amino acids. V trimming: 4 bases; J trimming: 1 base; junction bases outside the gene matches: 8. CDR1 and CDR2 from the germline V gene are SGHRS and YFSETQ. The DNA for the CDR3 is TGCGCCAGCAGCCCCGGGGGGGCTCTCGGCACAGATACGCAGTATTTT. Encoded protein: CASSPGGALGTDTQYF.

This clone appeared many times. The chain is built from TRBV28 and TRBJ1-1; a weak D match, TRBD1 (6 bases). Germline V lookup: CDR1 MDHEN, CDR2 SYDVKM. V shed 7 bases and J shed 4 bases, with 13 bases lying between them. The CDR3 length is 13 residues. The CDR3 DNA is TGTGCCAGCACCGAACGAGGGGGCACTGAAGCTTTCTTT. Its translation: CASTERGGTEAFF.

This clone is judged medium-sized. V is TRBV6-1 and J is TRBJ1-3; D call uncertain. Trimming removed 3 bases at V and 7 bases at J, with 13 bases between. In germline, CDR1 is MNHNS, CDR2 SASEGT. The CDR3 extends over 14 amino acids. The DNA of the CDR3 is TGTGCCAGCAGTGATAACAGAGACGCGAACACCATATATTTT. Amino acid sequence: CASSDNRDANTIYF.

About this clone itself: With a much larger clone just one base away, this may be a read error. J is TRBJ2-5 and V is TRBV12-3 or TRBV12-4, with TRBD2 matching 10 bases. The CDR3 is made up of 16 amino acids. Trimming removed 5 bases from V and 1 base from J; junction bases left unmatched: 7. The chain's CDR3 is CASSGASGGRQETQYF. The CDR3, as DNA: TGTGCCAGCAGTGGAGCTAGCGGGGGACGCCAAGAGACCCAGTACTTC.

The CDR3: CSAITSETYTGELFF. The CDR3 DNA reads TGCAGTGCGATAACTAGCGAGACCTACACCGGGGAGCTGTTTTTT. The J gene is TRBJ2-2, the V gene TRBV20-1, with TRBD2 matching over 7 bases. The germline CDR1 and CDR2 sequences are DFQATT and SNEGSKA (reference sequence). Trimming took 6 bases from V and 3 from J; bases not matched to a gene: 10. This CDR3 contains 15 residues.

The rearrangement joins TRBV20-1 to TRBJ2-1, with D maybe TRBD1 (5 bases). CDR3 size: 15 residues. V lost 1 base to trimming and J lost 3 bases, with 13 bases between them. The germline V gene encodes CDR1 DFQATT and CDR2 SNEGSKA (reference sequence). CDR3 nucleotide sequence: TGCAGTGCTAGAGGAGGACAAAGAAACTACAATGAGCAGTTCTTC. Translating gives CSARGGQRNYNEQFF.

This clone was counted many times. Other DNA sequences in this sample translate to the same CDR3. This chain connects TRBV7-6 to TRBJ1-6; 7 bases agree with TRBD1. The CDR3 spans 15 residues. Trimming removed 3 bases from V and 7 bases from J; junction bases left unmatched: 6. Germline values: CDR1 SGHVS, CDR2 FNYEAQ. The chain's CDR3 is CASSLRTGPNSPLHF. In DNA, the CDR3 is TGTGCCAGCAGCTTGCGGACAGGCCCGAATTCACCCCTCCACTTT.

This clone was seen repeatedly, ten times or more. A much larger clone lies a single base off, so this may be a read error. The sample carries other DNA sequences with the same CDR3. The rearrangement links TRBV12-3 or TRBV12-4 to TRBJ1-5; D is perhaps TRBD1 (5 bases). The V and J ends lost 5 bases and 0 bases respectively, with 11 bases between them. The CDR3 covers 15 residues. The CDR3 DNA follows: TGTGCCAGCAGTGACAGTGGACCTAGCAATCAGCCCCAGCATTTT. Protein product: CASSDSGPSNQPQHF.